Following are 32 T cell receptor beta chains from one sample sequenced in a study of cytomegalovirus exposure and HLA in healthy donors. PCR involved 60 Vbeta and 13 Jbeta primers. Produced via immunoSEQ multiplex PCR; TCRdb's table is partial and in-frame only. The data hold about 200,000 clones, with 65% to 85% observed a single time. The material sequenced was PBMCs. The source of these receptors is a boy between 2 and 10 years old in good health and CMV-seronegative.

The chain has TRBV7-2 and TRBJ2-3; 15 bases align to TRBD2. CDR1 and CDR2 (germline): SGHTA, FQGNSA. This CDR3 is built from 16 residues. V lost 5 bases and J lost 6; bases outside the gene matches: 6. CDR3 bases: TGTGCCAGCAGCCCAGCCGGGACTAGCGGGGGGGATACGCAGTATTTT. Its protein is CASSPAGTSGGDTQYF.

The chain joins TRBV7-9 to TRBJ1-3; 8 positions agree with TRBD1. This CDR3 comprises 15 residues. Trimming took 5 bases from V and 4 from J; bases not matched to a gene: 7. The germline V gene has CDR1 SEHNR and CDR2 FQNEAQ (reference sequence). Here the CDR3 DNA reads TGTGCCAGCAGCCCGACAGGGGTCTCAGGAAACACCATATATTTT. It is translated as CASSPTGVSGNTIYF.

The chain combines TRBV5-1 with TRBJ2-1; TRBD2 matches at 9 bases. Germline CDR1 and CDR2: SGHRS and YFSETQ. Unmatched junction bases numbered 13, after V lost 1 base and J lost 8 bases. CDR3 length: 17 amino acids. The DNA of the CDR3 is TGCGCCAGCAGCTTGCCTCTGCTGGCGGGGGGGCCGGATGAGCAGTTCTTC. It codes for CASSLPLLAGGPDEQFF.

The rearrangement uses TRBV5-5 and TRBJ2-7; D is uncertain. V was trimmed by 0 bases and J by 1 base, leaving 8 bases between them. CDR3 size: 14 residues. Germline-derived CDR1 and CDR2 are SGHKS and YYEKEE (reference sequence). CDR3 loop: CASSLGLPSYEQYF. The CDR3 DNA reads TGTGCCAGCAGCTTGGGTCTACCTTCCTACGAGCAGTACTTC.

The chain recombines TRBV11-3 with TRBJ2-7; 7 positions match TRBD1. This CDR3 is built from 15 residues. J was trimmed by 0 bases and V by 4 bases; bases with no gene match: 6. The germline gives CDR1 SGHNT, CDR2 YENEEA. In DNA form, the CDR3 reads TGTGCCAGCAGCTCGGGATGGGACAGCTCCTACGAGCAGTACTTC. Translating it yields CASSSGWDSSYEQYF.

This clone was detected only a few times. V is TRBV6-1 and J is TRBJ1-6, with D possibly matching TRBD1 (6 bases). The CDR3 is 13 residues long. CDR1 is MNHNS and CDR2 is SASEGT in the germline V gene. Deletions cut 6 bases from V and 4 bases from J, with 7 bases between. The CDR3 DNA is TGTGCCAGCAGGGACAGATATAATTCACCCCTCCACTTT. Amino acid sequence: CASRDRYNSPLHF.

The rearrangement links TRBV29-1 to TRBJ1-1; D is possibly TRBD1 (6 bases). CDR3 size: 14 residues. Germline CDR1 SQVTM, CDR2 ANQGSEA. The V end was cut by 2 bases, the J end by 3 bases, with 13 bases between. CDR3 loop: CSVELRKGDTEAFF. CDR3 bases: TGCAGCGTTGAACTCCGGAAGGGGGACACTGAAGCTTTCTTT. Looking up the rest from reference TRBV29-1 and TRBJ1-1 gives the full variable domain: SAVISQKPSRDICQRGTSLTIQCQVDSQVTMMFWYRQQPGQSLTLIATANQGSEATYESGFVIDKFPISRPNLTFSTLTVSNMSPEDSSIYLCSVELRKGDTEAFFGQGTRLTVV.

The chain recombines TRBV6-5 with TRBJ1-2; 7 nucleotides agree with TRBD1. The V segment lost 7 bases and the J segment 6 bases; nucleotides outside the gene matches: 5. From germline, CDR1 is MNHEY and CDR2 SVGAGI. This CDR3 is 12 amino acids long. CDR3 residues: CASNGTADGYTF. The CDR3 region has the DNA TGTGCCAGCAACGGGACAGCCGATGGCTACACCTTC.

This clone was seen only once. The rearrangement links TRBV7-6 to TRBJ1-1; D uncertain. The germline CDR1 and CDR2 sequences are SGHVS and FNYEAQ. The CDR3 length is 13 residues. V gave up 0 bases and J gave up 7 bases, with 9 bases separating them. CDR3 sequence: CASSLALGSEAFF. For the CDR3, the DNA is TGTGCCAGCAGCTTAGCGCTGGGGAGTGAAGCTTTCTTT. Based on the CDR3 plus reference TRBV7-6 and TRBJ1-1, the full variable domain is GAGVSQSPRYKVTKRGQDVALRCDPISGHVSLYWYRQALGQGPEFLTYFNYEAQQDKSGLPNDRFSAERPEGSISTLTIQRTEQRDSAMYRCASSLALGSEAFFGQGTRLTVV.

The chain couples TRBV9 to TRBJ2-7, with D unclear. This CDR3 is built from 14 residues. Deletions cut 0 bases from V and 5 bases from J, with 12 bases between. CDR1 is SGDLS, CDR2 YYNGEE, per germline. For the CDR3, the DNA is TGTGCCAGCAGCGTAGGGTGGCGGAGTGACGAGCAGTACTTC. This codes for CASSVGWRSDEQYF.

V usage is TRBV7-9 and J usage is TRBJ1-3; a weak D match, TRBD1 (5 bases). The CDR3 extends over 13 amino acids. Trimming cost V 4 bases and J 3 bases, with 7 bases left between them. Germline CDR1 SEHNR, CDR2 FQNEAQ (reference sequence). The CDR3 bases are TGTGCCAGCAGCTGGGGACTTGGAAACACCATATATTTT. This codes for CASSWGLGNTIYF. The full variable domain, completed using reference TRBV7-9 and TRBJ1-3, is DTGVSQNPRHKITKRGQNVTFRCDPISEHNRLYWYRQTLGQGPEFLTYFQNEAQLEKSRLLSDRFSAERPKGSFSTLEIQRTEQGDSAMYLCASSWGLGNTIYFGEGSWLTVV.

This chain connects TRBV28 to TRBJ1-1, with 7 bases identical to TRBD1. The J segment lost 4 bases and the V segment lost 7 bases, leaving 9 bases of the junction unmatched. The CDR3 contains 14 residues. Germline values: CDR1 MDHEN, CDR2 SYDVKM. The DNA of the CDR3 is TGTGCCAGCACCCTAGGGACAGCTCTCACTGAAGCTTTCTTT. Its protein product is CASTLGTALTEAFF.

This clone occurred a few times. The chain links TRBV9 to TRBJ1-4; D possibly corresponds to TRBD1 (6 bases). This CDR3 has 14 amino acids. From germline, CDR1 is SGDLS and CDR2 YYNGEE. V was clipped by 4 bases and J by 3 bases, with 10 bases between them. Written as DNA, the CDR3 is TGTGCCAGCAGCCAGGGGACCGCTAATGAAAAACTGTTTTTT. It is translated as CASSQGTANEKLFF.

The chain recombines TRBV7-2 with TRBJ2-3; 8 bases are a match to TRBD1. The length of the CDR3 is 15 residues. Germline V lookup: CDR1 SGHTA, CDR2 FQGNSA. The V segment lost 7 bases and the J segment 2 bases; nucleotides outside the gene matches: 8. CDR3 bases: TGTGCCAGCAAGGGACAGGTCCTTTACACAGATACGCAGTATTTT. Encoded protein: CASKGQVLYTDTQYF.

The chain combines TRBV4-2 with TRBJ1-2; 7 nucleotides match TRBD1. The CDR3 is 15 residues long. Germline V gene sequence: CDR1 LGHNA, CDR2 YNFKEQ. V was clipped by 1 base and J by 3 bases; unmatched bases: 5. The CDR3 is CASSQGPQGDYGYTF. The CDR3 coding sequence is TGTGCCAGCAGCCAAGGGCCTCAGGGGGACTATGGCTACACCTTC.

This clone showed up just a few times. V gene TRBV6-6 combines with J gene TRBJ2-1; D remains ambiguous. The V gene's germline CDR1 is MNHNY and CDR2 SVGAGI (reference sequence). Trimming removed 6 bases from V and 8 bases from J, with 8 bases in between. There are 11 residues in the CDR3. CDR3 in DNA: TGTGCCAGCAGCCTACAGTATGAGCAGTTCTTC. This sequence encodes CASSLQYEQFF.

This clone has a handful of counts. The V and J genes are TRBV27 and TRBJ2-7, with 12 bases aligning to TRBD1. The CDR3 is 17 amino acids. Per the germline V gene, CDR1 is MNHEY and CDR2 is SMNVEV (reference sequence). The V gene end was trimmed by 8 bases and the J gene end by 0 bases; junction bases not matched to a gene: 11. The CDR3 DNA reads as TGTGCCAGCTCCCCGGGACAGGGGGCCCCCCTCTCCTACGAGCAGTACTTC. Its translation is CASSPGQGAPLSYEQYF.

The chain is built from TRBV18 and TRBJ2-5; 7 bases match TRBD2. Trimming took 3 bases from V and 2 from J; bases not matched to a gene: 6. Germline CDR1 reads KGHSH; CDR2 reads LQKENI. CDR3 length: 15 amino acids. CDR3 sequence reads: CASSPSSSGQETQYF. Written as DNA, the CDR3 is TGTGCCAGCTCACCTTCCTCTAGCGGACAAGAGACCCAGTACTTC.

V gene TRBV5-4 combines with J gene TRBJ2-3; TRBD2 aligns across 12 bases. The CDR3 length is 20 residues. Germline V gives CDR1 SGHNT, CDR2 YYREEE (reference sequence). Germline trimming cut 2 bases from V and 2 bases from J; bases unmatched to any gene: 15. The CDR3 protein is CASSFEGGWLAGGYTDTQYF. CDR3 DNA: TGTGCCAGCAGCTTTGAGGGAGGTTGGCTAGCGGGGGGGTACACAGATACGCAGTATTTT.

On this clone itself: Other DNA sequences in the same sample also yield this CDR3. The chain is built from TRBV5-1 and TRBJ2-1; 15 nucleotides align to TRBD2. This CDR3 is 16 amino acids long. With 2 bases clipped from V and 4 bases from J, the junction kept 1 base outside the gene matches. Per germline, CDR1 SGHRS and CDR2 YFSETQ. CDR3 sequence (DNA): TGCGCCAGCAGCTTCGGACTAGCGGGGGGGTACAATGAGCAGTTCTTC. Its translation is CASSFGLAGGYNEQFF.

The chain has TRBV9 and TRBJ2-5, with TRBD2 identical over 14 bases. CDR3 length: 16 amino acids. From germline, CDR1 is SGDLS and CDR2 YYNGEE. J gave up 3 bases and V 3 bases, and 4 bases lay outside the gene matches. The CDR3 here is CASSAQGLAGEETQYF. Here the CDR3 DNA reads TGTGCCAGCAGCGCTCAGGGACTAGCGGGGGAAGAGACCCAGTACTTC.

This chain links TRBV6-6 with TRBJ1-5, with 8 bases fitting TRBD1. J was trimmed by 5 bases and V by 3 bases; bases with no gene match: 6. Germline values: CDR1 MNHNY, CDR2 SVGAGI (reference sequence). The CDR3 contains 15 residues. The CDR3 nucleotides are TGTGCCAGCAGTTATAATGACAGGGGATATCAGCCCCAGCATTTT. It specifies CASSYNDRGYQPQHF.

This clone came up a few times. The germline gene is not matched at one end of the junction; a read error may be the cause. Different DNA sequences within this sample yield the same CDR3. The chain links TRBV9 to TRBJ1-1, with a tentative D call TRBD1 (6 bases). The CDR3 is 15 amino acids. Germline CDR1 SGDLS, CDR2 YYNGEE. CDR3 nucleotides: TGTGCCAGCAGCGGGGGGCCCTGGGGTGACACCGAAGCTTTCTTT. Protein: CASSGGPWGDTEAFF.

CDR3 amino acids: CASSPPGGAFGTEAFF. The CDR3 nucleotides are TGCGCCAGCAGCCCACCAGGGGGCGCGTTTGGCACTGAAGCTTTCTTT. V gene TRBV5-1 combines with J gene TRBJ1-1; TRBD1 aligns across 8 bases. The CDR3 runs 16 residues. Trimming removed 4 bases from V and 4 bases from J; junction bases left unmatched: 12. Germline V lookup: CDR1 SGHRS, CDR2 YFSETQ.

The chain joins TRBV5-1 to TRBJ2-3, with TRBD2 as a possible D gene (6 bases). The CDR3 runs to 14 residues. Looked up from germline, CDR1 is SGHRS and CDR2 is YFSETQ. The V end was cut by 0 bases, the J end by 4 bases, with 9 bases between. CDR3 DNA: TGCGCCAGCAGCTTGGGACTAGGGGCAGATACGCAGTATTTT. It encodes CASSLGLGADTQYF.

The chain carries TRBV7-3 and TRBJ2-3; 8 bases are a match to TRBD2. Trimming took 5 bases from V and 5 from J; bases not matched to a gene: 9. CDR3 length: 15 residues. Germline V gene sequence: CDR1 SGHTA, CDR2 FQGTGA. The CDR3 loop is CASSPGLASQDTQYF. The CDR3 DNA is TGTGCCAGCAGCCCAGGACTAGCCAGCCAAGATACGCAGTATTTT.

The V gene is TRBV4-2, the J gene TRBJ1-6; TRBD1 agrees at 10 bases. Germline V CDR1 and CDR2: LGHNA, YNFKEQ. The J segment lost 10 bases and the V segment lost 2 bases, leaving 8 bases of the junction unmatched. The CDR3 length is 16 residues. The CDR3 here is CASSQSRDRGGSPLHF. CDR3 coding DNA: TGTGCCAGCAGCCAATCCCGGGACAGGGGAGGATCACCCCTCCACTTT.

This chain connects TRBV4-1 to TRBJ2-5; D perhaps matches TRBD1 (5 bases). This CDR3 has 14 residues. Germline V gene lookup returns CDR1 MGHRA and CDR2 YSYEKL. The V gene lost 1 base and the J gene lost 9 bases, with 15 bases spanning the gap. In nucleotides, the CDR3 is TGCGCCAGCAGCCAAGGTCCAGGGCAAGTCGCCCAGTACTTC. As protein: CASSQGPGQVAQYF.

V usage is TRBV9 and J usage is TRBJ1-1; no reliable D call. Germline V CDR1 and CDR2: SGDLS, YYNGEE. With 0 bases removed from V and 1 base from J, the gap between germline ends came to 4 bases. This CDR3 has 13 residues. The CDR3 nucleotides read TGTGCCAGCAGCGTAGACGGGAACACTGAAGCTTTCTTT. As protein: CASSVDGNTEAFF. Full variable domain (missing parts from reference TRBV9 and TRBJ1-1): DSGVTQTPKHLITATGQRVTLRCSPRSGDLSVYWYQQSLDQGLQFLIQYYNGEERAKGNILERFSAQQFPDLHSELNLSSLELGDSALYFCASSVDGNTEAFFGQGTRLTVV.

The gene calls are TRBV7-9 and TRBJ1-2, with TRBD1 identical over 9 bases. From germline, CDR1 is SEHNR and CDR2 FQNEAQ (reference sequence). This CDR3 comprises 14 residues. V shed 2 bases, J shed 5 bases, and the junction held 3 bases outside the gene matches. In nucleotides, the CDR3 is TGTGCCAGCAGCTTACTGGGACAGGGATATGGCTACACCTTC. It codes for CASSLLGQGYGYTF.

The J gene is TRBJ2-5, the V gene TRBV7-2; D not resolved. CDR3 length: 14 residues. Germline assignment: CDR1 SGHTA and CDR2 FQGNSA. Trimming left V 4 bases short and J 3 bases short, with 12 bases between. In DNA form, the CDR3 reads TGTGCCAGCAGCTCACGGTCCCGGGAAGAGACCCAGTACTTC. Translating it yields CASSSRSREETQYF.

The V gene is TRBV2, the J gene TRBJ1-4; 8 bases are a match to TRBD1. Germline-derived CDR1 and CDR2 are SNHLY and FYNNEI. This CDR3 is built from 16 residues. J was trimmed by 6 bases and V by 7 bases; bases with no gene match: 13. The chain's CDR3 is CASNSRGRQFYEKLFF. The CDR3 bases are TGTGCCAGCAATAGCAGGGGGCGTCAGTTTTATGAAAAACTGTTTTTT.